A selection of T cell receptor beta chains follows, all from one sample in a study of blood T cell repertoires in COVID-19. Libraries were prepared by immunoSEQ multiplex PCR; TCRdb keeps only in-frame clonotypes and omits some of them. Counted here are 150,000 to 200,000 clones, around nine tenths occurring once; the ten biggest clones make up approximately 4%. The source material was peripheral blood. Source of these receptors: a human donor in a cohort sampled during active COVID-19. Both conserved end residues are part of each CDR3. Fields, in order: V gene, J gene, clone size, D gene, CDR3 protein, CDR3 DNA. D genes are given only for firm matches. Rows give clone size only sometimes, using once, few, many, or a class for an expanded clone.

TRBV9,TRBJ2-1,few,TRBD1,CASSRTGGDNEQFF,TGTGCCAGCAGCCGGACAGGGGGGGACAATGAGCAGTTCTTC
TRBV5-1,TRBJ2-3,.,.,CASSLASGSTDTQYF,TGCGCCAGCAGCTTGGCATCAGGGAGCACAGATACGCAGTATTTT
TRBV4-1,TRBJ1-3,.,TRBD1,CASSGPQGMSGNTIYF,TGCGCCAGCAGCGGCCCACAGGGGATGTCAGGAAACACCATATATTTT
TRBV3-1/TRBV3-2,TRBJ2-3,.,TRBD2,CASAGLAGGRDTDTQYF,TGTGCCAGCGCCGGGCTAGCGGGGGGGCGGGACACAGATACGCAGTATTTT
TRBV6-4,TRBJ1-4,.,.,CASSEQSNEKLFF,TGTGCCAGCAGTGAGCAGTCTAATGAAAAACTGTTTTTT
TRBV6-5,TRBJ1-2,.,.,CASRPEKRKDTF,TGTGCCAGCAGACCGGAGAAACGGAAGGACACCTTC
TRBV9,TRBJ1-1,.,.,CASSGPAGNTEAFF,TGTGCCAGCAGCGGCCCTGCCGGGAACACTGAAGCTTTCTTT
TRBV5-1,TRBJ2-7,.,TRBD1,CASGQGAEEQYF,TGCGCCAGTGGGCAGGGGGCCGAAGAGCAGTACTTC
TRBV5-1,TRBJ1-4,.,.,CASSPWGGRDEKLFF,TGCGCCAGCAGCCCCTGGGGCGGTAGGGATGAAAAACTGTTTTTT
TRBV19,TRBJ1-1,.,TRBD1,CASRATDRGITRNTEAFF,TGTGCCAGTAGAGCTACGGACAGGGGAATTACTCGTAACACTGAAGCTTTCTTT
TRBV18,TRBJ2-5,once,TRBD1,CASSRLNRGQETQYF,TGTGCCAGCTCACGATTAAACAGGGGTCAGGAGACCCAGTACTTC
TRBV7-2,TRBJ1-3,.,TRBD1,CASSLPPTGVGNTIYF,TGTGCCAGCAGCTTACCGCCGACAGGGGTGGGAAACACCATATATTTT
TRBV7-9,TRBJ2-3,.,TRBD1,CASSAPQGNTDTQYF,TGTGCCAGCAGCGCCCCACAGGGGAACACAGATACGCAGTATTTT
TRBV7-9,TRBJ1-6,.,TRBD1,CASSLTGLNSYNSPLHF,TGTGCCAGCAGTCTGACAGGGTTGAACTCCTATAATTCACCCCTCCACTTT
TRBV24-1,TRBJ2-1,.,.,CATSDPKDTYNEQFF,TGTGCCACCAGTGATCCGAAGGACACCTACAATGAGCAGTTCTTC
TRBV7-2,TRBJ1-6,.,.,CASSPTGRNSPLHF,TGTGCCAGCAGTCCCACAGGACGTAATTCACCCCTCCACTTT
TRBV5-1,TRBJ2-3,.,TRBD2,CASSLGLAGVVADTQYF,TGCGCCAGCAGCTTGGGGCTAGCGGGAGTAGTTGCAGATACGCAGTATTTT
TRBV19,TRBJ1-3,.,.,CASSKLVPRTSSGNTIYF,TGTGCCAGTAGTAAACTCGTTCCCAGGACTTCCTCTGGAAACACCATATATTTT
TRBV9,TRBJ2-1,.,TRBD1,CASSVQPGTGNNEQFF,TGTGCCAGCAGCGTACAACCCGGGACAGGGAACAATGAGCAGTTCTTC
TRBV20-1,TRBJ2-7,.,.,CSASAGNYEQYF,TGCAGTGCTAGTGCAGGAAACTACGAGCAGTACTTC
TRBV3-1/TRBV3-2,TRBJ2-3,.,TRBD2,CASSRKLAGVTDTQYF,TGTGCCAGCAGCCGGAAACTAGCGGGGGTTACAGATACGCAGTATTTT
TRBV19,TRBJ2-1,.,.,CASSIDTGLNNEQFF,TGTGCCAGTAGTATAGACACAGGATTGAATAATGAGCAGTTCTTC
TRBV18,TRBJ2-3,.,.,CASSPLADTDTQYF,TGTGCCAGCTCACCCCTAGCTGACACAGATACGCAGTATTTT
TRBV15,TRBJ2-1,.,.,CATSREGAGVRNEQFF,TGTGCCACCAGCAGAGAGGGCGCAGGGGTCAGAAATGAGCAGTTCTTC
TRBV5-4,TRBJ2-2,.,.,CASIGAGTGELFF,TGTGCCAGCATAGGGGCTGGCACCGGGGAGCTGTTTTTT
TRBV7-2,TRBJ1-1,few,.,CASSTTGRRTEAFF,TGTGCCAGCAGCACGACAGGTAGGAGGACTGAAGCTTTCTTT